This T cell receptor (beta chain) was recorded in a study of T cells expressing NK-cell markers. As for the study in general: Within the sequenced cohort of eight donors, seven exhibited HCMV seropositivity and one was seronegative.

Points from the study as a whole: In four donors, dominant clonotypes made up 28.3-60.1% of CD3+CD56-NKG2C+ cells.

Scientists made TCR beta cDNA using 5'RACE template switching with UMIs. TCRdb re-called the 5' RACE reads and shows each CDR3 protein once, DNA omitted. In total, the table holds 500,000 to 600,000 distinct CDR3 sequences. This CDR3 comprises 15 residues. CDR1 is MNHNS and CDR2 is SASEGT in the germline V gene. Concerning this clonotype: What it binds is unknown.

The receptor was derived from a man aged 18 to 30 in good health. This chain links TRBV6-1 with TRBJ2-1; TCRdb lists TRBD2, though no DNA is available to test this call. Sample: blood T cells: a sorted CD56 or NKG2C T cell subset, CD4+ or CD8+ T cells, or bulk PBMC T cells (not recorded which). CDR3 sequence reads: CATQPRVSSYNEQFF.